This T cell receptor beta chain was captured in a study of blood T cell repertoires in COVID-19. Per the original methods: Researchers report that nucleated cell counts were estimated from reference gene primer amplification. Only in-frame clones appear in the TCRdb table, and some are missing; sequencing was by immunoSEQ multiplex PCR. That table is the source of V, J and clone size, and D and trimming were worked out from the DNA. In the table there are 80,000 or so clones, less than 90% of which are singletons. The CDR3 is made up of 16 amino acids. J was trimmed by 2 bases and V by 3 bases; bases with no gene match: 6. Germline lookup yields CDR1 PRHDT and CDR2 FYEKMQ (reference sequence).

Sequencing was carried out using peripheral blood. The clonotype was recovered from a human donor in a cohort sampled during active COVID-19. This sequence joins TRBV13 and TRBJ2-1; TRBD1 matches 8 bases. The CDR3 spells CASSFDQGAAYNEQFF. The CDR3 nucleotides read TGTGCCAGCAGCTTCGACCAGGGGGCTGCCTACAATGAGCAGTTCTTC. The full variable domain, with the rest looked up from reference TRBV13 and TRBJ2-1, is AAGVIQSPRHLIKEKRETATLKCYPIPRHDTVYWYQQGPGQDPQFLISFYEKMQSDKGSIPDRFSAQQFSDYHSELNMSSLELGDSALYFCASSFDQGAAYNEQFFGPGTRLTVL.